This T cell receptor (beta chain) was found in a study of T cells in Graves' hyperthyroidism and ophthalmopathy. This clonotype came up many times. The CDR3 is 16 residues long. Germline values: CDR1 MNHNS, CDR2 SASEGT. V lost 1 base and J lost 4; bases outside the gene matches: 6. The investigators amplified TCR beta CDR3 regions from RNA transcripts. Carried out on the TCR CDR3, a first-round RT-PCR used the HTBI primer set. TCRdb re-analysed the multiplex PCR reads in MiXCR, keeping a single row per CDR3 protein. The sample has fewer than 450,000 distinct CDR3 sequences; more than 13% are singletons.

The sample taken for sequencing was blood. The origin of this receptor is a man aged 50-59 years with Graves' ophthalmopathy. The V and J genes are TRBV6-1 and TRBJ1-2; 10 bases fit TRBD1. The CDR3 bases are TGTGCCAGCAGTGAAGTGACCCGACAGGGGGCCTATGGCTACACCTTC. Amino acids: CASSEVTRQGAYGYTF.